Presented here are 16 T cell receptor beta chains from one specimen sequenced in a study of low-dose radiotherapy and immunotherapy resistance in tumors. Covering alpha and beta chains, TRAV- and TRBV-specific primers were used for the first-strand cDNA. Amplification of TCRs used a constant-region primer and V-primer adapter for around 20 PCR cycles. TCRdb processed the reads anew with MiXCR; each CDR3 protein has one entry. The data show around 13,000 distinct CDR3 sequences, roughly 75% seen once. These receptors were obtained from a human donor with advanced metastatic prostate, ovarian, gallbladder or colorectal cancer (not recorded which). This table probably holds off-target reads from a library built for another chain.

V is TRBV10-3 and J is TRBJ2-3, with 10 nucleotides matching TRBD1. J gave up 2 bases and V 7 bases, and 3 bases lay outside the gene matches. This CDR3 is 14 amino acids long. CDR1 ENHRY and CDR2 SYGVKD come from the germline V gene. The CDR3 DNA is TGTGCCATCAAGGGGACAGGGGACACAGATACGCAGTATTTT. It encodes CAIKGTGDTDTQYF.

By share, this clonotype ranks as medium-sized (0.01 to 0.1%). The chain carries TRBV9 and TRBJ2-7; 10 nucleotides line up with TRBD2. The CDR3 runs 12 residues. Germline CDR1 is SGDLS and CDR2 is YYNGEE. Trimming at V came to 4 bases and at J to 12 bases, leaving 7 bases not matched to a gene. CDR3 sequence reads: CASSTRSGGMYF. The CDR3 DNA sequence: TGTGCCAGCAGCACTCGTAGCGGGGGGATGTACTTC.

This chain joins TRBV20-1 and TRBJ1-5; 7 bases match TRBD1. CDR1 and CDR2 from the germline V gene are DFQATT and SNEGSKA (reference sequence). CDR3 length: 13 residues. Trimming took 1 base from V and 8 from J; bases not matched to a gene: 5. In DNA, the CDR3 is TGCAGTGCTAGAGGAGGGACAGCGGAGCCCCAGCATTTT. The encoded protein is CSARGGTAEPQHF.

The V gene is TRBV21-1, the J gene TRBJ2-3; TRBD1, the D gene given by the table, was not confirmed from the DNA. TRBV21-1 is classified as a pseudogene. This CDR3 has 15 residues. CDR3 region: CASSKPRDLEDTQYF. The CDR3 DNA follows: TGTGCCAGCAGCAAACCGCGGGACCTGGAAGATACGCAGTATTTT.

This sequence joins TRBV2 and TRBJ2-5, with a weak D call TRBD2 (5 bases). The ends were cut back, 6 bases at V and 4 bases at J, with 18 bases in the middle. CDR3 length equals 15 residues. The germline CDR1 and CDR2 sequences are SNHLY and FYNNEI. The CDR3 bases are TGTGCCAGCAGGAGGGAGCAAGTGGCCAGAGAGACCCAGTACTTC. It is translated as CASRREQVARETQYF.

This clonotype was seen a handful of times. V is TRBV3-1 and J is TRBJ2-5; D is uncertain. The CDR3 length is 12 residues. CDR1 is LGHDT, CDR2 YNNKEL, per germline (reference sequence). Trimming left V 5 bases short and J 5 bases short, with 9 bases between. The CDR3 protein is CASSSESETQYF. CDR3 DNA sequence: TGTGCCAGCAGCAGCGAGAGTGAGACCCAGTACTTC.

The chain uses TRBV6-5 and TRBJ2-7; 10 bases match TRBD1. This CDR3 has 14 amino acids. V shed 5 bases, J shed 7 bases, and the junction held 8 bases outside the gene matches. Germline V CDR1 and CDR2: MNHEY, SVGAGI. CDR3 loop: CASSAPGQGIEQYF. Here the CDR3 DNA reads TGTGCCAGCAGTGCTCCGGGACAGGGGATTGAGCAGTACTTC.

This rearrangement joins TRBV28 to TRBJ2-6; D is uncertain. This CDR3 has 16 residues. Looked up from germline, CDR1 is MDHEN and CDR2 is SYDVKM. Trimming took 4 bases from V and 0 from J, leaving 10 bases between them. Here the CDR3 DNA reads TGTGCCAGCAGTTCCCCGCCCGGCTCTGGGGCCAACGTCCTGACTTTC. It codes for CASSSPPGSGANVLTF.

V usage is TRBV10-3 and J usage is TRBJ2-2; 10 bases align to TRBD1. The CDR3 runs 15 residues. Per the germline V gene, CDR1 is ENHRY and CDR2 is SYGVKD. V was clipped by 10 bases and J by 5 bases; unmatched bases: 10. The CDR3 loop is CATRGTGAPTGELFF. The CDR3 DNA reads as TGTGCCACGCGGGGGACAGGGGCGCCAACCGGGGAGCTGTTTTTT.

This chain links TRBV7-2 with TRBJ2-1, with TRBD2 identical over 7 bases. With V trimmed by 3 bases and J by 4 bases, 9 bases remained unmatched. This CDR3 contains 16 residues. Germline CDR1 SGHTA, CDR2 FQGNSA. CDR3 nucleotide sequence: TGTGCCAGCAGCTTGGTAGGCGCTAGCGGATACAATGAGCAGTTCTTC. Encoded protein: CASSLVGASGYNEQFF.

The V call is TRBV5-1, the J call TRBJ2-7; TRBD1 matches 9 bases. The CDR3 contains 14 residues. The V gene end was trimmed by 5 bases and the J gene end by 3 bases; junction bases not matched to a gene: 6. CDR1 SGHRS and CDR2 YFSETQ come from the germline V gene. Here the CDR3 reads CASRDDRGSYEQYF. In DNA form, the CDR3 reads TGCGCCAGCAGAGACGACAGGGGGAGCTACGAGCAGTACTTC.

V and J are TRBV6-2 or TRBV6-3 and TRBJ2-7; either TRBD1 or TRBD2 may supply D (5 bases each). This CDR3 comprises 13 residues. Germline V gene lookup returns CDR1 MNHEY and CDR2 SVGEGT. Trimming removed 8 bases from V and 1 base from J, with 12 bases in between. Here the CDR3 DNA reads TGTGCCAGCTTTAGGGACGGATCCTACGAGCAGTACTTC. Its translation is CASFRDGSYEQYF.

The genes are TRBV6-2 or TRBV6-3 and TRBJ2-7; D is possibly TRBD1 (5 bases). Deletions cut 4 bases from V and 10 bases from J, with 11 bases between. The CDR3 runs 11 residues. The V gene's germline CDR1 is MNHEY and CDR2 SVGEGT. The CDR3, as DNA: TGTGCCAGCAGTTTGGGCAGGGCTCAGTACTTC. This sequence encodes CASSLGRAQYF.

The sample holds a few counts of this clonotype. The V and J genes are TRBV29-1 and TRBJ2-1, with 7 bases matching TRBD1. Germline V lookup: CDR1 SQVTM, CDR2 ANQGSEA. V was clipped by 6 bases and J by 13 bases; unmatched bases: 12. The CDR3 extends over 12 amino acids. CDR3 in amino acids: CSVEQNRGIQFF. The CDR3 DNA reads as TGCAGCGTGGAGCAAAACAGGGGAATACAGTTCTTC.

The CDR3 sequence is CASSLDGQNTDTQYF. In DNA, the CDR3 is TGTGCCAGCAGTTTAGATGGACAGAACACAGATACGCAGTATTTT. The rearrangement uses TRBV12-3 or TRBV12-4 and TRBJ2-3; the D gene is possibly TRBD1 (6 bases). This CDR3 is built from 15 residues. V gave up 1 base and J gave up 2 bases, with 10 bases separating them.

This chain uses TRBV5-1 with TRBJ2-3; possible D gene TRBD1, 7 bases. Trimming removed 0 bases from V and 2 bases from J, with 10 bases in between. The germline CDR1 and CDR2 sequences are SGHRS and YFSETQ. The CDR3 contains 15 residues. CDR3 sequence (DNA): TGCGCCAGCAGCTTGGGCGGGACAGCCACAGATACGCAGTATTTT. Its protein product is CASSLGGTATDTQYF.